The 9 T cell receptor delta chains below were found in one sample sequenced in a study of gamma-delta chains in newborns, infants, children. TCRdb reapplied CATT to the reads. This sample has 5,700 or so delta-chain clones, with about 0.4% found just once. Sample: blood. The receptors originated from a child who was a newborn, infant or young child, either healthy, febrile or measles-vaccinated (not recorded which).

For this clone: The translation of this DNA and the TCRdb protein of a much larger clone differ at residue 14, probably owing to a read error; the protein shown here is translated from the DNA. V is TRDV2 and J is TRDJ3; a weak D match, TRDD3 (5 bases). Germline V gives CDR1 GEAIGNYY, CDR2 EKD. The CDR3 is made up of 16 amino acids. In DNA form, the CDR3 reads TGTGCCTGTGACTCTACTGGTCCCTGGGACACCCGACAGGTGTTTTTC. This sequence encodes CACDSTGPWDTRQVFF.

In its sample, this clone was seen a few times. This likely reflects a read error, since a far larger clone is one base away. This sample includes further DNA sequences coding for the same CDR3. This chain links TRDV2 with TRDJ3; 9 bases fit TRDD3. Germline CDR1 reads GEAIGNYY; CDR2 reads EKD. The CDR3 extends over 17 amino acids. The CDR3 here is CACDTWGDTWDTRQMFF. In DNA, the CDR3 is TGTGCCTGTGACACCTGGGGGGATACCTGGGACACCCGGCAGATGTTTTTC.

In its sample, this clone was seen a few times. A read error may produce the germline difference seen at one junction end. V and J are TRDV2 and TRDJ3, with D unresolved. The CDR3 loop spans 18 amino acids. Germline-derived CDR1 and CDR2 are GEAIGNYY and EKD. In nucleotides, the CDR3 is TGTGCCTGTGGCACCGCTGGTTACAGCTCCTGGGACACCCGACAGATGTTTTTC. Its translation is CACGTAGYSSWDTRQMFF.

Concerning this clone itself: TCRdb records a much larger clone's protein for this DNA, with a difference at residue 7 that likely arises from a read error; the protein given is the translation of the DNA. This rearrangement joins TRDV2 to TRDJ3, with TRDD3 matching over 8 bases. CDR1 is GEAIGNYY, CDR2 EKD, per germline. This CDR3 is 18 amino acids long. With 1 base clipped from V and 3 bases from J, the junction kept 7 bases outside the gene matches. In DNA, the CDR3 is TGTGCCTGTGACACGTTACCGGGGGATAACTGGGACACCCGACAGATGTTTTTC. Residues: CACDTLPGDNWDTRQMFF.

Of note for this clone: This likely came from a read error, as a far larger clone is one base away. Distinct nucleotide sequences in the sample also encode this CDR3. The chain uses TRDV2 and TRDJ2; 7 bases are shared with TRDD3. The germline V gene has CDR1 GEAIGNYY and CDR2 EKD. V dropped 7 bases and J dropped 0; count of bases not matched to a gene: 16. The CDR3 has 18 amino acids. The CDR3 sequence is CACDPLGVMAPLTAQLFF. In DNA, the CDR3 is TGTGCCTGCGACCCTCTGGGGGTCATGGCCCCTTTGACAGCACAACTCTTCTTT.

This clone appeared a few times. A far larger clone is one nucleotide away, so this likely arose from a read error. In the same sample, other DNA sequences code for this CDR3. This rearrangement joins TRDV2 to TRDJ1, with TRDD3 matching 9 bases. The CDR3 loop spans 14 amino acids. CDR1 GEAIGNYY and CDR2 EKD come from the germline V gene. V lost 4 bases and J lost 2; bases outside the gene matches: 4. CDR3 protein: CACDLLGDTDKLIF. The CDR3 DNA is TGTGCCTGTGATTTGCTGGGGGATACCGATAAACTCATCTTT.

Worth noting for this clone: A read error is possible here, since a much larger clone lies one base away. The rearrangement links TRDV2 to TRDJ3; 13 bases map to TRDD3. The CDR3 runs to 21 residues. Germline CDR1 and CDR2: GEAIGNYY and EKD. The CDR3 region is CACDVLGDTYESSWDTRQTFF. CDR3 coding DNA: TGTGCCTGTGACGTACTGGGGGATACGTACGAGAGCTCCTGGGACACCCGACAGACGTTTTTC.

This clone is categorized as medium-sized. At the DNA level, this CDR3 is encoded by other sequences in the same sample as well. The rearrangement uses TRDV1 and TRDJ1; D is uncertain. V lost 2 bases and J 2 bases, leaving 18 bases between the germline ends. Germline V gives CDR1 TSWWSYY, CDR2 QGS. The CDR3 runs 17 residues. CDR3 loop: CALGETAWKSLTDKLIF. The CDR3 bases are TGTGCTCTTGGGGAAACGGCCTGGAAGTCCTTAACCGATAAACTCATCTTT.

Within the sample, this clone is medium-sized (0.01 to 0.1%). CDR3 nucleotide sequence: TGTGCCTGTGACGCCTTGGGGGATTCGACAGCACAACTCTTCTTT. Its protein is CACDALGDSTAQLFF. This sequence joins TRDV2 and TRDJ2; 8 nucleotides align to TRDD3. The V and J ends lost 3 bases and 4 bases, in that order; junction bases with no gene match: 6. From germline, CDR1 is GEAIGNYY and CDR2 EKD. There are 15 residues in the CDR3.